The 30 T cell receptor beta chains below come from one sample, sequenced in a study of CD8+ T cells in alopecia areata. Extracted RNA was reverse transcribed, and the resulting cDNA served as sequencing template. TCRdb's table, derived via immunoSEQ multiplex PCR, lists solely in-frame clones and lacks some. The sample holds roughly 200,000 clones, 58% seen once. The treatment: oral pan-JAK inhibitor, 5-10 mg twice daily. The sequences come from CD8+ T cells sorted from blood, collected at week 24, from a patient treated with tofacitinib. These receptors came from a human donor with alopecia areata.

The count of this clone is one. The J gene is TRBJ2-7, the V gene TRBV6-5; D is unclear. Germline V gives CDR1 MNHEY, CDR2 SVGAGI. With 0 bases removed from V and 6 bases from J, the gap between germline ends came to 9 bases. This CDR3 is built from 13 residues. CDR3 amino acids: CASSYSRAGEQYF. Written as DNA, the CDR3 is TGTGCCAGCAGTTACTCGAGAGCCGGCGAGCAGTACTTC.

This clone was counted a few times. J is TRBJ1-1 and V is TRBV30, with 9 bases matching TRBD1. V dropped 5 bases and J dropped 7; count of bases not matched to a gene: 8. This CDR3 comprises 13 residues. The V gene's germline CDR1 is GTSNPN and CDR2 SVGIG (reference sequence). The CDR3 protein is CAWGTGGADEAFF. The DNA of the CDR3 is TGTGCCTGGGGCACAGGGGGCGCGGATGAAGCTTTCTTT.

For this clone: A junction boundary mismatches the germline segment, possibly from a read error. This chain links TRBV6-1 with TRBJ1-6, with 8 bases matching TRBD1. This CDR3 contains 11 residues. Germline V gives CDR1 MNHNS, CDR2 SASEGT. The CDR3 here is CASSEATGACF. The CDR3, as DNA: TGTGCCAGCAGTGAAGCGACAGGGGCTTGCTTT.

The DNA for the CDR3 is TGTGCCAGCGGGTTCGGTGGGATATCCTACGAGCAGTACTTC. This translates into CASGFGGISYEQYF. The rearrangement joins TRBV7-9 to TRBJ2-7; D unresolved. CDR3 length: 14 residues. Deletions cut 8 bases from V and 1 base from J, with 15 bases between. Germline V gene data show CDR1 as SEHNR and CDR2 as FQNEAQ (reference sequence).

Only a few counts were recorded for this clone. This sample includes further DNA sequences coding for the same CDR3. V and J are TRBV29-1 and TRBJ1-2; unclear D gene. The germline V gene encodes CDR1 SQVTM and CDR2 ANQGSEA. Trimming removed 1 base at V and 3 bases at J, with 3 bases between. This CDR3 is built from 11 residues. In DNA, the CDR3 is TGCAGCGTTGAAGTTGACTATGGCTACACCTTC. Amino acid sequence: CSVEVDYGYTF.

The gene calls are TRBV27 and TRBJ2-7; perhaps TRBD2 as D (5 bases). V shed 5 bases and J shed 4 bases, with 9 bases lying between them. CDR3 length: 12 amino acids. Germline V gene sequence: CDR1 MNHEY, CDR2 SMNVEV (reference sequence). The CDR3 sequence is CASSILGYEQYF. The CDR3 region has the DNA TGTGCCAGCAGTATACTAGGGTACGAGCAGTACTTC.

Only one count was recorded for this clone. This rearrangement joins TRBV5-6 to TRBJ1-2; D unclear. The V and J ends lost 0 bases and 0 bases respectively, with 9 bases between them. The CDR3 is made up of 15 amino acids. The germline V gene encodes CDR1 SGHDT and CDR2 YYEEEE. In nucleotides, the CDR3 is TGTGCCAGCAGCTTGGCCTACAGACCTAACTATGGCTACACCTTC. It specifies CASSLAYRPNYGYTF.

This clone was observed a handful of times. The chain joins TRBV7-8 to TRBJ2-1; D gene unclear. CDR3 size: 13 residues. Per germline, CDR1 SGHVS and CDR2 FQNEAQ. V was cut by 3 bases and J by 8 bases, with 11 bases left in between. The CDR3 spells CASSLGSNDEQFF. In DNA, the CDR3 is TGTGCCAGCAGCTTGGGAAGTAACGATGAGCAGTTCTTC. Complete variable domain (other parts from reference TRBV7-8 and TRBJ2-1): GAGVSQSPRYKVAKRGQDVALRCDPISGHVSLFWYQQALGQGPEFLTYFQNEAQLDKSGLPSDRFFAERPEGSVSTLKIQRTQQEDSAVYLCASSLGSNDEQFFGPGTRLTVL.

The rearrangement links TRBV9 to TRBJ1-4; D remains unclear. Germline-derived CDR1 and CDR2 are SGDLS and YYNGEE. The CDR3 contains 15 residues. Trimming pared 4 bases from V and 0 bases from J, leaving 10 bases between. The CDR3 DNA reads as TGTGCCAGCAGCCCACACGGGGCAACTAATGAAAAACTGTTTTTT. Amino acid sequence: CASSPHGATNEKLFF.

This chain uses TRBV5-1 with TRBJ2-5; D tentatively reads TRBD1 or TRBD2 (6 bases each). V gave up 3 bases and J gave up 0 bases, with 18 bases separating them. Germline V gene lookup returns CDR1 SGHRS and CDR2 YFSETQ. CDR3 length: 17 residues. The CDR3 DNA follows: TGCGCCAGCAGCTACCACGTCGGGGGCAGATACCAAGAGACCCAGTACTTC. This translates into CASSYHVGGRYQETQYF.

The chain is built from TRBV7-9 and TRBJ2-1; unclear D gene. Germline V gene sequence: CDR1 SEHNR, CDR2 FQNEAQ (reference sequence). V dropped 3 bases and J dropped 10 bases, with 7 bases sitting between them. CDR3 length equals 11 residues. The CDR3 protein is CASSLGREQFF. CDR3 DNA sequence: TGTGCCAGCAGCTTGGGCAGAGAGCAGTTCTTC. Drawing the rest from reference TRBV7-9 and TRBJ2-1, the complete variable domain is DTGVSQNPRHKITKRGQNVTFRCDPISEHNRLYWYRQTLGQGPEFLTYFQNEAQLEKSRLLSDRFSAERPKGSFSTLEIQRTEQGDSAMYLCASSLGREQFFGPGTRLTVL.

V is TRBV5-6 and J is TRBJ2-7; 7 positions agree with TRBD2. The germline V gene has CDR1 SGHDT and CDR2 YYEEEE. The junction had 3 bases not matched to a gene; V was cut back by 0 bases and J by 3 bases. The CDR3 length is 14 residues. CDR3 loop: CASSLGLADYEQYF. CDR3 sequence (DNA): TGTGCCAGCAGCTTGGGGCTAGCGGACTACGAGCAGTACTTC.

The rearrangement joins TRBV29-1 to TRBJ2-7, with D hard to call. CDR3 size: 12 residues. Trimming took 4 bases from V and 0 from J, leaving 7 bases between them. Germline V gives CDR1 SQVTM, CDR2 ANQGSEA. The CDR3 here is CSVGMSSYEQYF. CDR3 sequence (DNA): TGCAGCGTTGGGATGAGCTCCTACGAGCAGTACTTC.

CDR3 nucleotide sequence: TGTGCCAGCAGCTCCGGACTTGACACAGATACGCAGTATTTT. This encodes CASSSGLDTDTQYF. The chain is built from TRBV5-6 and TRBJ2-3; a weak D match, TRBD2 (5 bases). Germline V gene sequence: CDR1 SGHDT, CDR2 YYEEEE. Deletions cut 3 bases from V and 2 bases from J, with 10 bases between. The CDR3 covers 14 residues.

The chain recombines TRBV5-4 with TRBJ1-1; no reliable D call. The V end lost 4 bases, the J end lost 4 bases, and 17 bases lay between the germline ends. This CDR3 region has 15 residues. The germline V gene has CDR1 SGHNT and CDR2 YYREEE (reference sequence). The CDR3 region has the DNA TGTGCCAGCAGCCTCCGCCGGTTGTGGGGCACTGAAGCTTTCTTT. This codes for CASSLRRLWGTEAFF. Full variable domain (outside the CDR3, taken from reference TRBV5-4 and TRBJ1-1): ETGVTQSPTHLIKTRGQQVTLRCSSQSGHNTVSWYQQALGQGPQFIFQYYREEENGRGNFPPRFSGLQFPNYSSELNVNALELDDSALYLCASSLRRLWGTEAFFGQGTRLTVV.

The J gene is TRBJ2-7, the V gene TRBV29-1; 9 bases fit TRBD1. Per the germline V gene, CDR1 is SQVTM and CDR2 is ANQGSEA. With 2 bases clipped from V and 2 bases from J, the junction kept 10 bases outside the gene matches. The CDR3 has 16 amino acids. The CDR3 reads CSVESTKQGAPYEQYF. The CDR3 DNA reads TGCAGCGTTGAATCGACAAAACAGGGGGCACCCTACGAGCAGTACTTC.

This clone occurred many times. The chain recombines TRBV7-8 with TRBJ2-5; 13 positions match TRBD2. The CDR3 totals 16 residues. Germline CDR1 and CDR2: SGHVS and FQNEAQ. V was clipped by 5 bases and J by 4 bases; unmatched bases: 7. CDR3 DNA: TGTGCCAGCAGCCCGGGACTAGCGGGGCTAGGAGAGACCCAGTACTTC. Its translation is CASSPGLAGLGETQYF. The full variable domain, completed using reference TRBV7-8 and TRBJ2-5, is GAGVSQSPRYKVAKRGQDVALRCDPISGHVSLFWYQQALGQGPEFLTYFQNEAQLDKSGLPSDRFFAERPEGSVSTLKIQRTQQEDSAVYLCASSPGLAGLGETQYFGPGTRLLVL.

This clone was counted a few times. The CDR3 sequence: CASSQAGEKLFF. DNA for the CDR3: TGCGCCAGCAGTCAAGCAGGGGAAAAACTGTTTTTT. The chain couples TRBV23-1 to TRBJ1-4, with a tentative D call TRBD1 (5 bases). TRBV23-1 is sorted into the ORF group, with uncertain function. The CDR3 consists of 12 residues. The V end was cut by 2 bases, the J end by 8 bases, with 6 bases between.

This chain links TRBV15 with TRBJ1-1; D gene uncertain. This CDR3 region has 17 residues. In germline, CDR1 is LNHNV, CDR2 YYDKDF (reference sequence). Trimming cost V 0 bases and J 1 base, with 15 bases left between them. Here the CDR3 reads CATSRDLLFGKNTEAFF. The CDR3 DNA follows: TGTGCCACCAGCAGAGATCTTTTGTTTGGAAAGAACACTGAAGCTTTCTTT.

This clone was observed a single time. V usage is TRBV20-1 and J usage is TRBJ1-2, with a tentative D call TRBD1 (5 bases). This CDR3 spans 11 amino acids. Trimming took off 4 bases at V and 8 bases at J, with 11 bases between the two ends. The germline gives CDR1 DFQATT, CDR2 SNEGSKA (reference sequence). CDR3 coding DNA: TGCAGTGCTAAGTTCGGGGGAGGCTACACCTTC. Its translation is CSAKFGGGYTF.

The table lists this clone with a count of one. The chain combines TRBV4-1 with TRBJ2-5, with D tentatively TRBD2 (6 bases). Germline loops: CDR1 MGHRA, CDR2 YSYEKL. The CDR3 loop spans 15 amino acids. V was trimmed by 1 base and J by 5 bases, leaving 14 bases between them. CDR3 region: CASSQVPSRGETQYF. The CDR3 nucleotides read TGCGCCAGCAGCCAAGTACCTAGCCGGGGGGAGACCCAGTACTTC.

CDR3 region: CASSLSPPRPEHF. The CDR3 coding sequence is TGTGCCAGCAGTTTAAGCCCCCCGCGCCCCGAGCATTTT. This rearrangement joins TRBV27 to TRBJ1-5; D is unresolved. Germline V lookup: CDR1 MNHEY, CDR2 SMNVEV (reference sequence). The V gene lost 2 bases and the J gene lost 14 bases, with 16 bases spanning the gap. There are 13 residues in the CDR3.

The V and J genes are TRBV13 and TRBJ1-3; the D is unclear. Trimming stripped 0 bases from V and 0 bases from J, with 6 bases between. This CDR3 has 15 amino acids. Per germline, CDR1 PRHDT and CDR2 FYEKMQ (reference sequence). The CDR3 sequence: CASSLGRSSGNTIYF. DNA of the CDR3: TGTGCCAGCAGCTTAGGGCGGAGCTCTGGAAACACCATATATTTT.

The rearrangement uses TRBV11-2 and TRBJ2-5, with 7 bases matching TRBD2. The CDR3 has 15 residues. The V segment lost 0 bases and the J segment 3 bases; nucleotides outside the gene matches: 4. Germline V CDR1 and CDR2: SGHAT, FQNNGV. CDR3 residues: CASSLELGGEETQYF. The CDR3 coding sequence is TGTGCCAGCAGCTTAGAACTGGGGGGGGAAGAGACCCAGTACTTC.

With regard to this clone: Different DNA sequences within this sample yield the same CDR3. V usage is TRBV5-6 and J usage is TRBJ2-1; D is unclear. Germline V gives CDR1 SGHDT, CDR2 YYEEEE. The CDR3 sequence is 12 residues long. Trimming removed 4 bases from V and 7 bases from J, with 9 bases in between. The CDR3 nucleotides are TGTGCCAGCAGCCTTGGCCGAAATGAGCAGTTCTTC. Translated, it gives CASSLGRNEQFF.

The chain combines TRBV30 with TRBJ2-7; no clear D. CDR3 length equals 15 residues. Germline V lookup: CDR1 GTSNPN, CDR2 SVGIG (reference sequence). V lost 0 bases to trimming and J lost 2 bases, with 14 bases between them. CDR3 sequence reads: CAWSVLDLPAYEQYF. The CDR3, as DNA: TGTGCCTGGAGTGTACTTGACCTCCCGGCCTACGAGCAGTACTTC.

The rearrangement joins TRBV6-5 to TRBJ1-5; 7 nucleotides agree with TRBD1. The CDR3 is 13 residues long. V lost 10 bases to trimming and J lost 4 bases; unmatched junction nucleotides: 7. CDR1 MNHEY and CDR2 SVGAGI come from the germline V gene. CDR3: CATKTGPNQPQHF. The CDR3 nucleotides read TGTGCCACCAAGACAGGGCCTAATCAGCCCCAGCATTTT.

This clone was counted between two and nine times. The V and J genes are TRBV29-1 and TRBJ2-2; unclear D gene. Germline lookup yields CDR1 SQVTM and CDR2 ANQGSEA. V was shortened by 0 bases and J by 6 bases, with 11 bases between the two germline ends. This CDR3 has 14 residues. The CDR3 DNA sequence: TGCAGCGTTGAAGATCACAGTTCGGCCGGGGAGCTGTTTTTT. It codes for CSVEDHSSAGELFF.

This sequence joins TRBV15 and TRBJ2-5, with TRBD2 identical over 7 bases. V trimming: 5 bases; J trimming: 3 bases; junction bases outside the gene matches: 3. The germline CDR1 and CDR2 sequences are LNHNV and YYDKDF (reference sequence). The CDR3 is 13 residues long. The CDR3, as DNA: TGTGCCACCAGCCCGGGGGGTAAAGAGACCCAGTACTTC. Translating gives CATSPGGKETQYF.

The chain links TRBV27 to TRBJ2-1; D possibly matches TRBD1 or TRBD2 (5 bases each). The CDR3 covers 11 residues. The ends were cut back, 5 bases at V and 9 bases at J, with 8 bases in the middle. Germline-derived CDR1 and CDR2 are MNHEY and SMNVEV (reference sequence). CDR3: CASSGDAEQFF. The CDR3 coding sequence is TGTGCCAGCAGTGGGGACGCTGAGCAGTTCTTC.